This T cell receptor beta chain was profiled in a study of cytomegalovirus exposure and HLA in healthy donors. PCR involved 60 Vbeta and 13 Jbeta primers. Produced via immunoSEQ multiplex PCR; TCRdb's table is partial and in-frame only. This repertoire includes roughly 80,000 clones. V lost 4 bases, J lost 3 bases, and 12 bases lay in between. The CDR3 is 14 residues long. Germline assignment: CDR1 KGHSH and CDR2 LQKENI. The chain joins TRBV18 to TRBJ1-1, with D possibly matching TRBD1 (6 bases). The sample comprised PBMCs. This receptor was identified in a man in his forties or fifties in good health and CMV-seropositive. The CDR3 loop reads CASSQSTGYTEAFF. The CDR3 DNA follows: TGTGCCAGCTCACAATCCACAGGGTACACTGAAGCTTTCTTT.